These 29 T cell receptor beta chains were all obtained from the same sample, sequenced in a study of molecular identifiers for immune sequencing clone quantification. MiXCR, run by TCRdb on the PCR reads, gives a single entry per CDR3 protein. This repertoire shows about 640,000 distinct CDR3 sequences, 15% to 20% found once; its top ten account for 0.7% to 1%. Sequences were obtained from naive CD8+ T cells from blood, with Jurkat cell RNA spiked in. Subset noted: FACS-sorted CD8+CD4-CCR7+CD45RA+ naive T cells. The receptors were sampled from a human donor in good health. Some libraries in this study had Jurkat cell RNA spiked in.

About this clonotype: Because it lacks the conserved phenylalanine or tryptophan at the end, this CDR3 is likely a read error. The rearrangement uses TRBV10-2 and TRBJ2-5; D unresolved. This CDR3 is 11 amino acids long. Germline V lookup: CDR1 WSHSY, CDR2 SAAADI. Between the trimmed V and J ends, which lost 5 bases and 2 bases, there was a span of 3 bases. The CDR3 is CASSPQETQYL. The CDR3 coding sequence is TGCGCCAGCAGTCCACAAGAGACCCAGTACCTC.

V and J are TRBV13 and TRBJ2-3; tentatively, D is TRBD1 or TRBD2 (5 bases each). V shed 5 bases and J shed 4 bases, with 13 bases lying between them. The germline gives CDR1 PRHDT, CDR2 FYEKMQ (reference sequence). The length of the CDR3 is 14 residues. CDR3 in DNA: TGTGCCAGCAGCCGCGCCCGGGGCGCAGATACGCAGTATTTT. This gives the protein CASSRARGADTQYF.

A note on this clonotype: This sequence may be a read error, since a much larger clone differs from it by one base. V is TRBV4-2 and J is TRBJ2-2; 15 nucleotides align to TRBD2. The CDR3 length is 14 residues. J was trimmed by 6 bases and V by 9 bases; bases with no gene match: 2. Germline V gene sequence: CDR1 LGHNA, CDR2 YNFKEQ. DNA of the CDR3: TGTGCCAGTGGGACTAGCGGGGGGCCCGGGGAGCTGTTTTTT. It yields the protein CASGTSGGPGELFF.

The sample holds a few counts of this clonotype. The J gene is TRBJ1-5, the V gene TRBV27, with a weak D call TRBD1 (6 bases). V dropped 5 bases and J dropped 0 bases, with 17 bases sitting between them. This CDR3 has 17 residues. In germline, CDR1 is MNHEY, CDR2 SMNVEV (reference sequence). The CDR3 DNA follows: TGTGCCAGCAGTCCAACCGGGGGCGGGGCTAGCAATCAGCCCCAGCATTTT. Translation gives CASSPTGGGASNQPQHF.

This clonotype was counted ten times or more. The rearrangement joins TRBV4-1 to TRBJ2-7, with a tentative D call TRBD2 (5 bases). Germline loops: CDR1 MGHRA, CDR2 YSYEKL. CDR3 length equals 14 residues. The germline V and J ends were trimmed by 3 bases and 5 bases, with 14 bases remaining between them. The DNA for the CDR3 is TGCGCCAGCAGCCAGCCCGGGGTGGAGGACGAGCAGTACTTC. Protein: CASSQPGVEDEQYF.

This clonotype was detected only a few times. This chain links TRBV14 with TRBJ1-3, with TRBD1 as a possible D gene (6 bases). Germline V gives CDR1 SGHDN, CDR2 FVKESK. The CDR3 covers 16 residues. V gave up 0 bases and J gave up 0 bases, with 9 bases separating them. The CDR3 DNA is TGTGCCAGCAGCCAAGAGGGGGGCCTCTCTGGAAACACCATATATTTT. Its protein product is CASSQEGGLSGNTIYF.

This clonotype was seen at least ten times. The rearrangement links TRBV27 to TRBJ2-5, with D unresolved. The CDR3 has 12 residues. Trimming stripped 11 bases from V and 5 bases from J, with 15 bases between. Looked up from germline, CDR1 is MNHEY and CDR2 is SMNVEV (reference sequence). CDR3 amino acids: CASQTFGETQYF. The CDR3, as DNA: TGTGCCTCCCAAACATTCGGGGAGACCCAGTACTTC.

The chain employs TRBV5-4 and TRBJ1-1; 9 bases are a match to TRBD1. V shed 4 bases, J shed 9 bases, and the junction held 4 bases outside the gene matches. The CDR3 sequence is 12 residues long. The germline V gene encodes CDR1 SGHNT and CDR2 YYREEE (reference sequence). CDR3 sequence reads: CASSPGTGKAFF. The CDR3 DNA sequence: TGTGCCAGCAGCCCGGGGACAGGGAAAGCTTTCTTT.

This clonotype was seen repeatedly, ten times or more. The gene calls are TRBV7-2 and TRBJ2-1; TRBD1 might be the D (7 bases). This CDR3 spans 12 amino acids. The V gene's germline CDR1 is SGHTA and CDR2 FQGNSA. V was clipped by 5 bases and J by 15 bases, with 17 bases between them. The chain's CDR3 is CASSPMEGALFF. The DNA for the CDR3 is TGTGCCAGCAGCCCCATGGAGGGGGCGTTGTTCTTC.

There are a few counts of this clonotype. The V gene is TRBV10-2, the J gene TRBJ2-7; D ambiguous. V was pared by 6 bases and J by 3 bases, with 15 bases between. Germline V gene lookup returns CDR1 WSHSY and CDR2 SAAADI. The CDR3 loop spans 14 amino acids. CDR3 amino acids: CASRAAEANYEQYF. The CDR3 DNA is TGCGCCAGCAGGGCGGCCGAGGCTAACTACGAGCAGTACTTC.

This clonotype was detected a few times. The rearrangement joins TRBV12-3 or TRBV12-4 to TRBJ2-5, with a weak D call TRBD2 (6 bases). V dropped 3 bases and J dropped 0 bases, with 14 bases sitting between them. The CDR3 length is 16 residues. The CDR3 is CASSFGRGTYQETQYF. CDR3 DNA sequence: TGTGCCAGCAGTTTTGGGCGGGGAACCTACCAAGAGACCCAGTACTTC.

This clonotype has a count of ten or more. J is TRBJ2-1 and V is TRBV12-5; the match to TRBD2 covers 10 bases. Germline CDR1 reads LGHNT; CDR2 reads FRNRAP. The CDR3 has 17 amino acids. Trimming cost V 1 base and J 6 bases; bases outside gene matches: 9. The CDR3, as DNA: TGTGCTAGTGGTTTGGACCGGACTAGCGGAGCCGGCAATGAGCAGTTCTTC. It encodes CASGLDRTSGAGNEQFF.

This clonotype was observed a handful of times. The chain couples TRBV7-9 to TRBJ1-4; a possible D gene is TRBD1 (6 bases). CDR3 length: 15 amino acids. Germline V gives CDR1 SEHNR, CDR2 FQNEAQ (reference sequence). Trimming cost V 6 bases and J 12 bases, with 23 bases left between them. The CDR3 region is CASSIPGTPSEELFF. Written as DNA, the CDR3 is TGTGCCAGCAGTATACCAGGGACACCAAGTGAGGAACTGTTTTTT.

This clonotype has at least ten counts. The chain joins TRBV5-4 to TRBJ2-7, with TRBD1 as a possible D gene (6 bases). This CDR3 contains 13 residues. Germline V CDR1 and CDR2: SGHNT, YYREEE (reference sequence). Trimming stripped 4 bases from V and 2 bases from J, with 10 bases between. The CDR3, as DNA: TGTGCCAGCAGCCCGGACAGCACCTACGAGCAGTACTTC. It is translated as CASSPDSTYEQYF.

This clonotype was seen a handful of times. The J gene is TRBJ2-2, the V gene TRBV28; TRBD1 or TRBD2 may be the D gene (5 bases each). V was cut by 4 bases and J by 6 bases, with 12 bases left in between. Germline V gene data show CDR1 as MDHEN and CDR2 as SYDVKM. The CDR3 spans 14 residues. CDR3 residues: CASSYIQGPGELFF. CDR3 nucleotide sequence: TGTGCCAGCAGTTATATCCAGGGACCCGGGGAGCTGTTTTTT.

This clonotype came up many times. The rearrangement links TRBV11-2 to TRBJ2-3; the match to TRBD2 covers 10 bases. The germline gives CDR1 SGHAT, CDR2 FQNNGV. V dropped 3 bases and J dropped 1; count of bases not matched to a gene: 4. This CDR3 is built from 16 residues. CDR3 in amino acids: CASSFATSGGTDTQYF. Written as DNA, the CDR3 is TGTGCCAGCAGCTTCGCCACTAGCGGGGGCACAGATACGCAGTATTTT.

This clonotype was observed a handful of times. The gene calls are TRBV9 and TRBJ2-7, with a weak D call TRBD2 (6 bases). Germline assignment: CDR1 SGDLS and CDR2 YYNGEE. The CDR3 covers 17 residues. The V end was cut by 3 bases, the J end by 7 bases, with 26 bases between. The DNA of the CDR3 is TGTGCCAGCAGCGCGGGACTCGACTCTGGTGGTTCGTTGGAGCAGTACTTC. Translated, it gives CASSAGLDSGGSLEQYF.

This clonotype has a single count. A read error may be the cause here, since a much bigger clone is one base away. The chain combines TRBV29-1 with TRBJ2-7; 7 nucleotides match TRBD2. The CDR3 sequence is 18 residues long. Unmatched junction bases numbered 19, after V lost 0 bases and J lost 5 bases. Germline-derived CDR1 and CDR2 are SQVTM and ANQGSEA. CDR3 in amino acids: CSVEDWPDGTNFGNEQYF. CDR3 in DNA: TGCAGCGTTGAAGATTGGCCGGACGGGACTAACTTCGGCAACGAGCAGTACTTC.

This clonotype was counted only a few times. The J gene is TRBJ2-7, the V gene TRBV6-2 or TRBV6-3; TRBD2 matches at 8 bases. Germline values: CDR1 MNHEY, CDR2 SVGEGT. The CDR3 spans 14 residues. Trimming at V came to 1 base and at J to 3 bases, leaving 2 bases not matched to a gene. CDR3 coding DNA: TGTGCCAGCAGTTACTTGAGCGGGAGCTACGAGCAGTACTTC. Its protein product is CASSYLSGSYEQYF.

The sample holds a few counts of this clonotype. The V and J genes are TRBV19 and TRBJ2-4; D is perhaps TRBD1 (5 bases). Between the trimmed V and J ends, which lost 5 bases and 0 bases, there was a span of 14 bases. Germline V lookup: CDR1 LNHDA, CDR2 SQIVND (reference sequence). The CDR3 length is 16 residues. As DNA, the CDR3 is TGTGCCAGTAGTCCCGACAGCTATGTAGCCAAAAACATTCAGTACTTC. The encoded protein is CASSPDSYVAKNIQYF.

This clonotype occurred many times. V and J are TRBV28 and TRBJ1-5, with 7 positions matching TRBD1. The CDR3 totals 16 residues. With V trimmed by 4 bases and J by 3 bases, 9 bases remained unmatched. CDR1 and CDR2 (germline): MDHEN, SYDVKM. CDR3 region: CASSSRTGYLNQPQHF. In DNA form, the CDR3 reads TGTGCCAGCAGTTCCCGGACAGGTTACCTCAATCAGCCCCAGCATTTT. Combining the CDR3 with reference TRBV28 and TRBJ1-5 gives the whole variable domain DVKVTQSSRYLVKRTGEKVFLECVQDMDHENMFWYRQDPGLGLRLIYFSYDVKMKEKGDIPEGYSVSREKKERFSLILESASTNQTSMYLCASSSRTGYLNQPQHFGDGTRLSIL.

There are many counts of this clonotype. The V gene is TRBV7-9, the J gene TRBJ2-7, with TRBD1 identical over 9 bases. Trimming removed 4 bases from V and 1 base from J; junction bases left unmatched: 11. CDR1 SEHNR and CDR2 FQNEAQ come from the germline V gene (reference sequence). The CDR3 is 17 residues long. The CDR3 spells CASSSQGQGLLSYEQYF. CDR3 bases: TGTGCCAGCAGCTCCCAAGGACAGGGGCTTTTATCCTACGAGCAGTACTTC.

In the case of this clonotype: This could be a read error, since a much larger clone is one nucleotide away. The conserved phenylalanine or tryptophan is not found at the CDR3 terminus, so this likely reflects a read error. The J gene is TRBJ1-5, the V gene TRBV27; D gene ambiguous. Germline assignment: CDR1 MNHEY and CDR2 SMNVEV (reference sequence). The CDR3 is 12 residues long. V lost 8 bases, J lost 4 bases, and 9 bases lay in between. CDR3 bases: TGTGCCAGCGCGCGACCAAATCAGCCCCAGCATTCT. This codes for CASARPNQPQHS.

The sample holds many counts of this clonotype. CDR3 sequence: CASLQTPEEKLFF. CDR3 DNA sequence: TGTGCCAGCTTACAGACCCCCGAAGAAAAACTGTTTTTT. This chain connects TRBV4-2 to TRBJ1-4; D is undetermined. The germline V gene encodes CDR1 LGHNA and CDR2 YNFKEQ. The CDR3 has 13 residues. V lost 8 bases and J 8 bases, leaving 15 bases between the germline ends.

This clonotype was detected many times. CDR3 sequence reads: CSARDPGTVNTEAFF. Here the CDR3 DNA reads TGCAGTGCTAGAGATCCGGGGACAGTCAACACTGAAGCTTTCTTT. This chain links TRBV20-1 with TRBJ1-1; 7 bases fit TRBD1. Germline V gene lookup returns CDR1 DFQATT and CDR2 SNEGSKA (reference sequence). Germline trimming cut 0 bases from V and 2 bases from J; bases unmatched to any gene: 6. The CDR3 extends over 15 amino acids.

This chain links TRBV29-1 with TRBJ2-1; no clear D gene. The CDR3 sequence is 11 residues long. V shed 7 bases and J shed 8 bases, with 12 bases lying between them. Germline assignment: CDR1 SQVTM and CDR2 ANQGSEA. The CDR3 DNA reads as TGCAGCGGGGTAGTCAGCGATGAGCAGTTCTTC. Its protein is CSGVVSDEQFF.

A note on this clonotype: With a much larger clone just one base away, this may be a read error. CDR3 nucleotides: TGCGCCAGCAGCCAAGATCGCGGGGGACTCTATGGCTACACCTTC. Protein sequence: CASSQDRGGLYGYTF. The rearrangement uses TRBV4-3 and TRBJ1-2, with D possibly matching TRBD1 (5 bases). Per the germline V gene, CDR1 is LGHNA and CDR2 is YSLEER. V lost 0 bases and J lost 4, with 12 bases in between. The CDR3 is made up of 15 amino acids.

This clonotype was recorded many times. Here the CDR3 reads CASSLGLAGGQEQYF. The DNA for the CDR3 is TGTGCCAGCAGTCTCGGACTAGCGGGAGGGCAAGAGCAGTACTTC. The rearrangement links TRBV28 to TRBJ2-7; 15 bases align to TRBD2. This CDR3 has 15 residues. Germline V gene sequence: CDR1 MDHEN, CDR2 SYDVKM. Losses at the gene ends were 5 bases for V and 7 bases for J; bases not matched to a gene: 6. The entire variable domain, with the rest obtained from reference TRBV28 and TRBJ2-7, is as follows: DVKVTQSSRYLVKRTGEKVFLECVQDMDHENMFWYRQDPGLGLRLIYFSYDVKMKEKGDIPEGYSVSREKKERFSLILESASTNQTSMYLCASSLGLAGGQEQYFGPGTRLTVT.

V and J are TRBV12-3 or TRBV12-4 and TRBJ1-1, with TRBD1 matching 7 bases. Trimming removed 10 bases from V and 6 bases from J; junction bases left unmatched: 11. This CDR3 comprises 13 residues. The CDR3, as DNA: TGTGCCACGAGGACAGGTGGACGTCCTGAAGCTTTCTTT. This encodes CATRTGGRPEAFF.